The sequence of this TCR beta chain was determined in a study of long-term antiretroviral therapy in people with HIV. The study, taken as a whole, reports: In samples taken after ART, diversity increased but remained below transplant donor control levels. Blood in the study was drawn between the mid-2000s and the late 2010s, possibly under older ART regimens, which may be less effective than current ones.

This was the immunoSEQ v3.0 assay at survey level. Samples were sequenced targeting roughly 40,000-50,000 T-cell genomes each. Assay used: immunoSEQ multiplex PCR; TCRdb lists only in-frame clones, some missing. Seen here are approximately 27,000 clones, 85% to 90% observed once, and the top ten hold 3.6%. Comment on this clone: Antigen: not known.

Trimming took off 0 bases at V and 2 bases at J, with 8 bases between the two ends. The length of the CDR3 is 16 residues. Germline-derived CDR1 and CDR2 are LGHNA and YSLEER. Sequences were derived from unsorted PBMCs, sampled 1.8 years after starting antiretroviral therapy. The sequence came from a woman aged 18-35 years with HIV. The V and J genes are TRBV4-3 and TRBJ2-6; D may be TRBD1 (6 bases). Here the CDR3 reads CASSQDGGAGANVLTF. The CDR3 nucleotides read TGCGCCAGCAGCCAAGATGGGGGCGCTGGGGCCAACGTCCTGACTTTC.